This T cell receptor beta chain was found in a study of cytomegalovirus exposure and HLA in healthy donors (dated by TCRdb to about 2017). In terms of the full investigation: An earlier analysis of roughly 500 of the donors reported 250 to 300 Gb of sequence data and 117 million unique TCR beta sequences from around 200 million T cells. The study was designed to test whether signatures of past pathogen exposure could be identified by cataloging public T cell receptors. Approximately 300 gigabases of sequencing data and 70 million to 100 million unique TCR sequences made up an early release that covered around 640 HLA-typed donors. All discovery cohort repertoires had been generated using a single sequencing platform. Donor age, sex, ethnicity and CMV serostatus were compiled alongside the repertoire data. Roughly 5 DR-DQ haplotypes were handled as single units for association and clustering because linkage in the cohort was strong. High-throughput TCR immunosequencing, statistical association of individual TCRs with disease status, and machine learning were combined to predict cytomegalovirus infection status. A later analysis re-examined previously published TCR beta repertoires from more than 550 donors and added high-resolution HLA genotyping to investigate patterns of TCR occurrence. A separate validation cohort of approximately 120 different subjects was used in addition to the 666-subject first cohort. Among the roughly 380 genotyped donors, 75% to 90% belonged to the genetic ancestry cluster associated with self-reported Caucasian donors. The number of donors typed differed by locus, with about 629-630 for A, B, C, DRB1 and DQB1, approximately 500 for DQA1, 600 to 610 for DPA1, and approximately 470 for DPB1. The T cell repertoires of 550 to 850 subjects were profiled by immunosequencing and related to cytomegalovirus serostatus. Across 300 to 500 genotyped donors of the cohort, an average of roughly 250,000 unique TCR beta nucleotide sequences per donor were sequenced, and 15% to 20% of those sequences were non-productive. Genome-wide SNP genotypes for about 60% of the 666 donors were used in a later genetic analysis, which treated that subset as a discovery cohort. Rather than drawing on any new phenotypic data, the later analysis identified candidate immune exposures from TCR beta sequences and the way those sequences occurred across donors. To decide whether each TCR beta V gene segment behaved as functional or pseudogenic, an earlier analysis of some 540 of the donors relied on high-throughput TCR beta sequencing. HLA typing included class I and class II loci at four-digit resolution. What the work shows at the level of the full study, not this receptor alone: In a later analysis, HLA-associated TCR beta chains showed more clonal expansion and lower generation probabilities than non-associated chains that were equally common. Specific HLA alleles were associated with 15,000 to 20,000 TCR beta sequences at a false discovery rate of 0.05 in a later analysis. According to a later genetic analysis, donors in an Asian-associated ancestry cluster had fewer N-insertions in productive TCRs than the approximately 630-donor mean. The authors suggested that the approach could potentially be generalized to other disease states and immunological phenotypes. Roughly uniform sequencing depth across donors was assumed in presence/absence analyses, although this assumption may not hold. An association between a missense DCLRE1C variant and V-gene and J-gene trimming of TCR beta chains was found in a later genetic analysis and replicated in an independent cohort. Because counts were too low, roughly 18 rarely observed V segments, including chromosome 9 orphons, were left out of the earlier analysis of roughly 600 of the donors. A further reported finding was that TCR beta sequences accurately predicted the HLA-A and HLA-B alleles for most subjects in the first cohort. A total of 150 or so TCR beta chains were listed by the study as associated with cytomegalovirus. For the cohort, immune exposure information was limited to CMV serostatus. Because some donors lacked HLA typing at each locus, the association tests relied only on the typed subset. Linkage disequilibrium might explain the correlated functional status among segregating V segments, but an unknown experimental factor could not be ruled out. A cluster of highly shared sequence variants was judged likely to represent a technical artifact of the sequencing pipeline. According to a later analysis, most CMV-associated TCR beta chains appeared to be HLA-restricted, and the HLA associations seemed to be driven largely by CMV exposure. The classifier was reported to diagnose cytomegalovirus status with high specificity and sensitivity in both the original and validation cohorts. Some IMGT-functional V segments, including TRBV6-2 and TRBV6-3, could not be told apart with the 87-base-pair reads, so those segments were excluded. When HLA alleles, especially DR and DQ, strongly co-occurred, attributing TCR associations to individual alleles was difficult. A later analysis found that TCR association rates varied across HLA loci, with DRB1 alleles showing the most associated TCRs and HLA-C alleles the fewest. The cohort was sequenced for TCR beta chains only, and without alpha or paired-chain data the features that could be detected were limited. A few of the identified cytomegalovirus-associated TCR beta chains were confirmed in vitro to be specific for cytomegalovirus antigens. According to a later analysis, parvovirus B19, influenza, CMV and Epstein-Barr virus appeared linked to several top co-occurrence clusters. While some public TCRs were present in many individuals, most TCR sequences turned up only very rarely across donors. In an earlier analysis of fewer than 750 of the donors, most TCR beta V segments were observed in productive rearrangements about 87% or about 30% of the time, broadly matching IMGT annotations.

The receptor library was made with the immunoSEQ multiplex PCR assay. For the multiplex PCR, a mixture combining 60 forward primers for TCR Vbeta segments and 13 reverse primers for TCR Jbeta segments was used. The CDR3 region of rearranged TCR beta genes was amplified from genomic DNA by a multiplex PCR assay. The amplified TCR beta libraries were sequenced on the Illumina HiSeq System as 87-base-pair reads. In the authors' own workflow: In a later analysis, 70 million to 95 million unique TCR beta chains were counted across the 500 to 700 repertoires, and approximately 9.9 million of these chains were shared by at least two donors. To remove PCR and sequencing errors, raw reads were error-corrected and collapsed into unique sequences using a nearest-neighbor algorithm that merged closely related sequences. To assign V, D and J gene segments, CDR3 sequences were aligned to IMGT reference sequences. For a sequence to be retained, a match of at least six nucleotides to both a V gene segment and a J gene segment was required. A rearrangement was called productive if the CDR3 had no stop codons and remained in frame with V and J, and every other rearrangement was called non-productive. CDR3 was defined according to IMGT convention as the region running from the second conserved V-encoded cysteine to the conserved J-encoded phenylalanine. In an earlier analysis of approximately 500 of the donors, sequences lacking an unambiguous match to a single V gene segment were excluded. An earlier analysis of fewer than 750 of the donors called V segments functional above 56.7% productive rearrangements and segregating when the between-donor standard deviation exceeded 5%. A statistical classification framework was developed to diagnose cytomegalovirus status using the catalog of TCR beta chain sequences. In a later analysis, TCR nucleotide sequences were compared against IMGT/GENE-DB human TR gene sequences so that V and J genes could be assigned. A later analysis assigned CDR3 sequences and most-parsimonious VDJ recombination scenarios with the TCRdist pipeline. In a later analysis, every TCR beta chain was defined by the combination of its CDR3 amino acid sequence and its V-gene family, and reads without a unique V-gene family were dropped. As a way to deal with suspected cross-contamination and a sequencing artifact, a later analysis dropped roughly 620 nucleotide sequences that were highly shared and had low generation probability. For each public chain, a later analysis derived a clonal expansion index from normalized ranks of inferred template counts within each repertoire. In a later analysis, generation probabilities were computed with a VDJ recombination model fitted to out-of-frame rearrangements, and the resulting probabilities were checked against IGoR. In a later analysis, TCR-TCR, TCR-HLA and TCR-CMV co-occurrence was scored with hypergeometric tests, and a repertoire-size bias correction was applied to TCR pairs. A later analysis estimated false discovery rates by permuting HLA or CMV assignments 20 times. In a later analysis, co-occurring TCRs were grouped using DBSCAN, with TCRdist sequence similarity added in when clustering inside HLA-allele-positive subsets. Repertoires with fewer than 30,000 or more than 120,000 public chains, plus five repertoires with anomalous nucleotide sharing, were excluded from co-occurrence clustering. Imported from immuneACCESS, the table was reduced by TCRdb to in-frame sequences with V and J called. These copies leave out some clones; in studies compared against another copy, an unresolved V gene accounts for under half, and the cause of the remainder is not known. V, J and clone size were drawn from that table, and D and trimming were deduced from the DNA. Counted in this sample were approximately 80,000 clones; around 72% of them appeared once. The top ten clones comprise around 15% of the sample.

The cohort consisted of some 730 healthy bone marrow donors. At the time of sampling, all cohort members were nominally healthy, though unrecorded immune exposures were likely present. The donor was CMV seropositive and belonged to the group of 250 to 350 seropositive cohort members. Each donor provided a peripheral blood sample, and peripheral blood mononuclear cells were used for TCR beta sequencing. Genomic DNA was extracted from the blood cell samples with the Qiagen DNeasy Blood Extraction Kit. Ends trimmed: V by 4 bases, J by 11 bases; bases unmatched to a gene: 12. The CDR3, cysteine through phenylalanine, is 14 amino acids long. Left in the record is the CDR3 DNA by itself, 42 bases read in frame from the first base. CDR1 and CDR2 (SGHDT, YYEEEE) derive from the germline V gene. This clone occurred once. No cognate antigen has been identified for it. Per-nucleotide qualities are absent, and no much larger clonotype sits a single base away.

The chain is made from TRBV5-6 and TRBJ2-5, and 9 bases in between align with TRBD1. The sample comprised PBMCs. This TCR came from a woman aged 40 to 55 in good health and CMV-seropositive. This receptor has the CDR3 CASSTGTGMNEQYF. Read as DNA, the sequence is TGTGCCAGCAGCACCGGGACAGGGATGAATGAGCAGTACTTC.